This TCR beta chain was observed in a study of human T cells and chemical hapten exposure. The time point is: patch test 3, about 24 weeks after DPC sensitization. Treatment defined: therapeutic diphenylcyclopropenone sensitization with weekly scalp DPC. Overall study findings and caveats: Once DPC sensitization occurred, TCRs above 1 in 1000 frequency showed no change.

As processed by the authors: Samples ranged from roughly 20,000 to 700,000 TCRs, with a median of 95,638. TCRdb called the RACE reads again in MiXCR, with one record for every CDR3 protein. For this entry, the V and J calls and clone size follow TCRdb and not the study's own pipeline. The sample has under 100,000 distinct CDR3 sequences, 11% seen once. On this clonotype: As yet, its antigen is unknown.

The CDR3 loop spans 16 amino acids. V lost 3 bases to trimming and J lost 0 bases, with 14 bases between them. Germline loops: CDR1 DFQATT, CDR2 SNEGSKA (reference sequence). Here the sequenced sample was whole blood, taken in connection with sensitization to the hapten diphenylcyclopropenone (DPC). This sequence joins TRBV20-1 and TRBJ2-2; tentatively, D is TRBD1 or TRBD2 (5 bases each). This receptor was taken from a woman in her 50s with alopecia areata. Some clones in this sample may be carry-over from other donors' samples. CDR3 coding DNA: TGCAGTGCTAGTCAAGGACAAGCGGCGAACACCGGGGAGCTGTTTTTT. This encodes CSASQGQAANTGELFF.